The source of this TCR beta chain is a study of vaccination effects on CD4 cells after COVID-19. Study summary: It was two doses of either the BNT162b2 or mRNA-1273 vaccine that participants received. Study results and caveats: Researchers report that only 1 of 255 vaccine-induced clones in healthy vaccinees cross-reacted with common cold coronaviruses.

The data were produced by immunoSEQ multiplex PCR, yet TCRdb's version contains in-frame clones alone and is incomplete. The sample consists of some 70,000 clones, about 80% of them appearing once. Before sequencing, viral peptide pools were used by the ViraFEST assay to expand antigen-specific CD4+ T cells. When less than 12 days of culture had elapsed, CD4+ T cells were isolated. The study found no prior SARS-CoV-2 infection in the vaccine recipients, who tested negative for nucleocapsid antibodies. Notes on this clone: Its antigen is not known.

Germline V CDR1 and CDR2: KGHSH, LQKENI. Trimming shortened V by 1 base and J by 4 bases, and 16 bases separated the two germline ends. The CDR3 totals 16 residues. The TCR comes from a human donor who received a COVID-19 vaccine. The sequencing here drew on CD4+ T cells from PBMCs cultured with SARS-CoV-2 spike peptides, taken before COVID-19 vaccination. The V gene is TRBV18, the J gene TRBJ1-1, with D unresolved. The DNA for the CDR3 is TGTGCCAGCTCACCACAGGGAGGTGGTCGTAGCACTGAAGCTTTCTTT. This translates into CASSPQGGGRSTEAFF.